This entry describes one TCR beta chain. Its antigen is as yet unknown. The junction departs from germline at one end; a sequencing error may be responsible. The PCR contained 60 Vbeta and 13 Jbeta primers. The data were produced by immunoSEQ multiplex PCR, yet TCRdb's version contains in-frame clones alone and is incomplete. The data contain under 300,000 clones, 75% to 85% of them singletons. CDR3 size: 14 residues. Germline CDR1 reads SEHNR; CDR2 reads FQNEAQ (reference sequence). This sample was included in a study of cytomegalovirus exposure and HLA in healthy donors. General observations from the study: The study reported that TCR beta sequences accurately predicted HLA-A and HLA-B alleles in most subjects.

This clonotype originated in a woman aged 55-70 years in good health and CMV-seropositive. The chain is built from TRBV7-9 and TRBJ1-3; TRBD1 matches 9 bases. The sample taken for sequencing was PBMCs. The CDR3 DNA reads TGTTCCAGCAGCCCTGACAGGGGGGGAAACACCATATATTTT. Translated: CSSSPDRGGNTIYF.